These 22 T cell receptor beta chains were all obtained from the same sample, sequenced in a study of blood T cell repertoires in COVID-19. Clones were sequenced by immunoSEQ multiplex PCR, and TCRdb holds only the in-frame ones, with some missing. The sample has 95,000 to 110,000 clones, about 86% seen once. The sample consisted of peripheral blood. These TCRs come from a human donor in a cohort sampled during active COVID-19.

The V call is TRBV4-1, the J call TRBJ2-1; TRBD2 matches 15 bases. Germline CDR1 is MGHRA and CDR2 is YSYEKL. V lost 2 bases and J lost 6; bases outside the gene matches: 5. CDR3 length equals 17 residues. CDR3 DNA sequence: TGCGCCAGCAGCCAAACCTCGGGACTAGCGGGGGGCAATGAGCAGTTCTTC. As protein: CASSQTSGLAGGNEQFF.

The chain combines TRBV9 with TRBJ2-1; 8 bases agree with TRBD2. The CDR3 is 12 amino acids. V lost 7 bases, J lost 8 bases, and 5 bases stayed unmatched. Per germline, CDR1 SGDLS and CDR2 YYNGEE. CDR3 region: CASGPGGDEQFF. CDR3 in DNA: TGTGCCAGCGGTCCCGGGGGGGATGAGCAGTTCTTC.

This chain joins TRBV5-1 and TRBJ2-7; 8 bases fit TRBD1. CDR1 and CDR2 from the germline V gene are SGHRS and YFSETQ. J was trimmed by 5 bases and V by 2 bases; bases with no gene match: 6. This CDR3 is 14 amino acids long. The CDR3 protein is CASSLPGGGDEQYF. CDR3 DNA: TGCGCCAGCAGCTTACCAGGGGGCGGGGACGAGCAGTACTTC. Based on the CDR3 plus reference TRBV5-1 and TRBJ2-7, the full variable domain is KAGVTQTPRYLIKTRGQQVTLSCSPISGHRSVSWYQQTPGQGLQFLFEYFSETQRNKGNFPGRFSGRQFSNSRSEMNVSTLELGDSALYLCASSLPGGGDEQYFGPGTRLTVT.

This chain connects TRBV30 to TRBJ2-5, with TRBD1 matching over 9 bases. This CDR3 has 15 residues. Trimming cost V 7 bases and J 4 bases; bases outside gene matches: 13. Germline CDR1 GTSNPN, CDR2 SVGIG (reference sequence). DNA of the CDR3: TGTGCCTCAGAGATGGGGGGACAGGGCGGAGAGACCCAGTACTTC. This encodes CASEMGGQGGETQYF.

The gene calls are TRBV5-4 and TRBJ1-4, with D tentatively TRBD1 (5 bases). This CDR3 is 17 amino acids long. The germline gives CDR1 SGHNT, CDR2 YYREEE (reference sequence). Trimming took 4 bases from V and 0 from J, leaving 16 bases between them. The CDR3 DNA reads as TGTGCCAGCAGCCCCACCACGGGGACTGCAACTAATGAAAAACTGTTTTTT. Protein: CASSPTTGTATNEKLFF.

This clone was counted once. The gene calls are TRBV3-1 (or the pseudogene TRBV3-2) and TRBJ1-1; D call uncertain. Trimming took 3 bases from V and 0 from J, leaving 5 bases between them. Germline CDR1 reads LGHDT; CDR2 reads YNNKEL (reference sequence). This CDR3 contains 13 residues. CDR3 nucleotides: TGTGCCAGCAGCCAGGGCATGAACACTGAAGCTTTCTTT. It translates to CASSQGMNTEAFF.

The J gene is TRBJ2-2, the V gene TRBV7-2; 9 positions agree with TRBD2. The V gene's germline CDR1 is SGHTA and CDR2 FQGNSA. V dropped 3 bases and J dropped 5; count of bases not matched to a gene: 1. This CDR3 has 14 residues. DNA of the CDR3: TGTGCCAGCAGCTTTAGCGGGGGTACCGGGGAGCTGTTTTTT. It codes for CASSFSGGTGELFF.

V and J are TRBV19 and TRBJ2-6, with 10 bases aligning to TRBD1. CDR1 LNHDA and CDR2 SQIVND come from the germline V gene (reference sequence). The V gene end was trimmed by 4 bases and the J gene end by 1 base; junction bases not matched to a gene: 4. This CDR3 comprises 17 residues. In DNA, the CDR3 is TGTGCCAGTAGTACCGGGACAGGGGCTTCTGGGGCCAACGTCCTGACTTTC. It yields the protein CASSTGTGASGANVLTF.

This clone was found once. In nucleotides, the CDR3 is TGTGCCAGCAGTTTATGGAAGACTAGTCGGGAGCTGTTTTTT. Encoded protein: CASSLWKTSRELFF. The chain links TRBV28 to TRBJ2-2; D perhaps matches TRBD2 (6 bases). V gave up 0 bases and J gave up 9 bases, with 11 bases separating them. The CDR3 runs 14 residues. CDR1 is MDHEN, CDR2 SYDVKM, per germline.

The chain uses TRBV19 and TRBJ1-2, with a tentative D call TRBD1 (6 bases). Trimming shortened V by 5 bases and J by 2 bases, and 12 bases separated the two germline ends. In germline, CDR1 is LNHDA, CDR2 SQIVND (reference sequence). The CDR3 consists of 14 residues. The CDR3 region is CASSGTGTNYGYTF. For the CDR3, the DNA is TGTGCCAGTAGTGGCACAGGGACCAACTATGGCTACACCTTC.

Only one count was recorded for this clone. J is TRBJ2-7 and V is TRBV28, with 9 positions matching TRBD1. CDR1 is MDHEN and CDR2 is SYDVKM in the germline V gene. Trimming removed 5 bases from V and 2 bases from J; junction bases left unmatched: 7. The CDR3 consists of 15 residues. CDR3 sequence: CASSLGDRVTYEQYF. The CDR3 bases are TGTGCCAGCAGTCTGGGGGACAGGGTGACCTACGAGCAGTACTTC.

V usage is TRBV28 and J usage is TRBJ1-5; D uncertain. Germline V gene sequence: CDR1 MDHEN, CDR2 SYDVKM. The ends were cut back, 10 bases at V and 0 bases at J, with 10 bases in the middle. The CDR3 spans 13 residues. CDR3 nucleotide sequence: TGTGCCACCATTTTACATAGCAATCAGCCCCAGCATTTT. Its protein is CATILHSNQPQHF.

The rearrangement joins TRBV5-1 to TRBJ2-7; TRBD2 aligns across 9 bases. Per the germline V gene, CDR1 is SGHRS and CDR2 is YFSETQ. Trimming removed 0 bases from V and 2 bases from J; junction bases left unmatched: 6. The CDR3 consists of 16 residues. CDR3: CASSLDVGGRAYEQYF. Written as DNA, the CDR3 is TGCGCCAGCAGCTTGGACGTCGGCGGGAGGGCCTACGAGCAGTACTTC. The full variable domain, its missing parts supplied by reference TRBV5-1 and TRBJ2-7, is KAGVTQTPRYLIKTRGQQVTLSCSPISGHRSVSWYQQTPGQGLQFLFEYFSETQRNKGNFPGRFSGRQFSNSRSEMNVSTLELGDSALYLCASSLDVGGRAYEQYFGPGTRLTVT.

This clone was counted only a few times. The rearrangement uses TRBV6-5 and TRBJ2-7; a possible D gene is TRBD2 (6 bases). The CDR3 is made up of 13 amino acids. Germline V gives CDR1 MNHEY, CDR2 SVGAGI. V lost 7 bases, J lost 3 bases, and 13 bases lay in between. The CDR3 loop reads CASTAREFYEQYF. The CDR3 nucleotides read TGTGCCAGCACGGCCCGGGAGTTCTACGAGCAGTACTTC.

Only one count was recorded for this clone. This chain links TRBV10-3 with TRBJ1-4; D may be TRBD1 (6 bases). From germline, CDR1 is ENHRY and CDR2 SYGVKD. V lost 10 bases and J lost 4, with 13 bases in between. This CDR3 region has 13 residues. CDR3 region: CASNRDNNEKLFF. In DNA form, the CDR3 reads TGTGCCAGCAACCGGGACAATAATGAAAAACTGTTTTTT.

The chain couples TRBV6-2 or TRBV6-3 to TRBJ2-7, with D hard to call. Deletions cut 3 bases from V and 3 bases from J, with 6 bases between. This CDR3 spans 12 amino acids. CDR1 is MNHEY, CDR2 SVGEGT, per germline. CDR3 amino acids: CASSYHSYEQYF. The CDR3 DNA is TGTGCCAGCAGTTATCACAGCTACGAGCAGTACTTC.

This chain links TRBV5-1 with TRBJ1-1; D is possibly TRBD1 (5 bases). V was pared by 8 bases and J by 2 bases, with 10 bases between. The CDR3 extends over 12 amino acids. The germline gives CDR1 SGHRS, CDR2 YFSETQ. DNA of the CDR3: TGCGCCAGGTCGGGGGGAAACACTGAAGCTTTCTTT. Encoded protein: CARSGGNTEAFF.

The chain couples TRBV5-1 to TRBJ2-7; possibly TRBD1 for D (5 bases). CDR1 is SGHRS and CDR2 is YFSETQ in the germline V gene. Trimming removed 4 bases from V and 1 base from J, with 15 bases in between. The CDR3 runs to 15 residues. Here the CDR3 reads CASSPQVGSSYEQYF. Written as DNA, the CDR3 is TGCGCCAGCAGCCCACAGGTGGGCAGTTCCTACGAGCAGTACTTC.

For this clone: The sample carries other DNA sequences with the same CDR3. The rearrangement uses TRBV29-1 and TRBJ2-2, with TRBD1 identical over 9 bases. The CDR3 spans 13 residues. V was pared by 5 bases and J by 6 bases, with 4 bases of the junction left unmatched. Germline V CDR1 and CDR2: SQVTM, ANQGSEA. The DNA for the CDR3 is TGCAGCGTTTTACAGGGGGCGGCCGGGGAGCTGTTTTTT. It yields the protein CSVLQGAAGELFF.

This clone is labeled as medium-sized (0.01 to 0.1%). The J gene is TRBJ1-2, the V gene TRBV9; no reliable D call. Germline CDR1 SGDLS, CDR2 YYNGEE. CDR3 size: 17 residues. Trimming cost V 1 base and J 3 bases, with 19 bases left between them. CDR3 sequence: CASSVSPKQLPYYGYTF. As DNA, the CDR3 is TGTGCCAGCAGCGTATCCCCTAAACAGCTTCCTTACTATGGCTACACCTTC. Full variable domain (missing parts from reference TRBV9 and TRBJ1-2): DSGVTQTPKHLITATGQRVTLRCSPRSGDLSVYWYQQSLDQGLQFLIQYYNGEERAKGNILERFSAQQFPDLHSELNLSSLELGDSALYFCASSVSPKQLPYYGYTFGSGTRLTVV.

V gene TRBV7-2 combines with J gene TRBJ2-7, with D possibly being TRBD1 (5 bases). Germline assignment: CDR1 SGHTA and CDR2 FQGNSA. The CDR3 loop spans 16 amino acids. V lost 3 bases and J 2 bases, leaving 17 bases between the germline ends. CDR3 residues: CASSFGPRVGTYEQYF. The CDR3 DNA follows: TGTGCCAGCAGCTTCGGCCCCAGGGTGGGGACCTACGAGCAGTACTTC.

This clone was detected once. CDR3 residues: CASSFDRGDGYTF. The CDR3 coding sequence is TGTGCCAGCAGCTTCGACAGGGGGGATGGCTACACCTTC. V usage is TRBV5-6 and J usage is TRBJ1-2; TRBD1 aligns across 9 bases. Trimming took 2 bases from V and 6 from J; bases not matched to a gene: 2. The CDR3 has 13 amino acids. Germline V gene lookup returns CDR1 SGHDT and CDR2 YYEEEE.